Given below is one T cell receptor (beta chain) in context. Its antigen remains unidentified. No infections or other immune events were documented during collection. Data came from immunoSEQ multiplex PCR; TCRdb stores just in-frame clones and leaves some out. The sample consists of 90,000 or so clones, 88% of them appearing once. This record belongs to a study of identifying expanded T cells in peripheral blood. Findings of the study overall: Roughly two-week clone count variance significantly increased as total template count grew. Approximately 1.1 clones differed between technical replicates, versus about 17 and 20 over time.

Trimming left V 0 bases short and J 9 bases short, with 9 bases between. The CDR3 spans 13 residues. In germline, CDR1 is MGHRA, CDR2 YSYEKL. Sample: blood. The receptor comes from a person aged 18 to 70 in good health. J is TRBJ2-1 and V is TRBV4-1; D gene ambiguous. CDR3 region: CASSQDAFFEQFF. DNA of the CDR3: TGCGCCAGCAGCCAAGACGCCTTTTTTGAGCAGTTCTTC.